These 4 T cell receptor beta chains were all obtained from the same sample, sequenced in a study of beta chain features in type 1 diabetes. All of the isolated RNA was reverse transcribed, so expressed TCRB transcripts were sequenced. TCRdb's copy holds only in-frame clones and misses some; the assay was immunoSEQ multiplex PCR. Of some 150,000 clones in the sample, roughly 11% were seen once. Sequencing input: central memory CD4+ T cells from blood. These receptors all stem from a man aged 18 to 30 in good health.

In its sample, this clone was seen many times. The chain uses TRBV10-3 and TRBJ1-1; perhaps TRBD1 as D (6 bases). The CDR3 sequence is 11 residues long. V was trimmed by 2 bases and J by 8 bases, leaving 6 bases between them. Germline values: CDR1 ENHRY, CDR2 SYGVKD. CDR3 sequence reads: CAISEDREAFF. CDR3 nucleotide sequence: TGTGCCATCAGTGAGGACAGGGAAGCTTTCTTT.

This clone was detected only a few times. Relative to the germline gene, one junction end is altered; a read error may explain this. The chain couples TRBV25-1 to TRBJ2-3; 10 nucleotides agree with TRBD2. The CDR3 runs 16 residues. The germline CDR1 and CDR2 sequences are MGHDK and SYGVNS. The CDR3 loop is CASSEHQRGGTDTQYF. For the CDR3, the DNA is TGTGCCAGCAGTGAACATCAGCGGGGGGGCACGGATACGCAGTATTTT.

The V gene is TRBV7-2, the J gene TRBJ2-1; D tentatively fits TRBD1 or TRBD2 (5 bases each). Germline CDR1 SGHTA, CDR2 FQGNSA. V was trimmed by 0 bases and J by 7 bases, leaving 10 bases between them. This CDR3 comprises 14 residues. The CDR3 DNA reads as TGTGCCAGCAGCTTAGCGGGACCGAAGAATGAGCAGTTCTTC. This gives the protein CASSLAGPKNEQFF.

This clone was found a few times. This sequence joins TRBV28 and TRBJ1-4; weak D call: TRBD1 (6 bases). The CDR3 runs 15 residues. Trimming removed 4 bases at V and 8 bases at J, with 17 bases between. Germline lookup yields CDR1 MDHEN and CDR2 SYDVKM. CDR3: CASSSLQGFGEKLFF. For the CDR3, the DNA is TGTGCCAGCAGTTCCTTACAGGGTTTCGGCGAAAAACTGTTTTTT.